The 14 T cell receptor beta chains reported below all come from one sample, sequenced in a study of blood T cells in healthy people across ages. Alongside a J-beta primer mix, a sample-barcoded 5' primer served in a second PCR lasting about 7 to 12 cycles. TCRdb reprocessed the 5' RACE reads via MiXCR and lists one record per CDR3 protein. There are roughly 2 million distinct CDR3 sequences in the sample; around 50% occur only once, and more than 2% lies in the top ten. Sequencing input: blood. The receptors here all came from a middle-aged woman in good health.

The V call is TRBV6-1, the J call TRBJ1-6; tentatively, D is TRBD1 (5 bases). This CDR3 is 18 amino acids long. V dropped 7 bases and J dropped 0 bases, with 19 bases sitting between them. Germline loops: CDR1 MNHNS, CDR2 SASEGT. CDR3: CASILEGFRGSYNSPLHF. The CDR3 DNA is TGTGCCAGCATCCTGGAGGGGTTCCGTGGCTCCTATAATTCACCCCTCCACTTT.

The sample holds a few counts of this clonotype. The rearrangement links TRBV7-2 to TRBJ2-7, with a tentative D call TRBD1 (6 bases). CDR1 SGHTA and CDR2 FQGNSA come from the germline V gene. V shed 3 bases and J shed 3 bases, with 21 bases lying between them. The CDR3 has 17 residues. The CDR3 sequence is CASSFYYPTKGDYEQYF. The CDR3, as DNA: TGTGCCAGCAGCTTTTATTACCCGACGAAGGGGGACTACGAGCAGTACTTC. Looking up the rest from reference TRBV7-2 and TRBJ2-7 gives the full variable domain: GAGVSQSPSNKVTEKGKDVELRCDPISGHTALYWYRQSLGQGLEFLIYFQGNSAPDKSGLPSDRFSAERTGGSVSTLTIQRTQQEDSAVYLCASSFYYPTKGDYEQYFGPGTRLTVT.

This clonotype was seen a handful of times. The DNA for the CDR3 is TGTGCCAGCAGCCTGACAGGCCCCAAGCATAGCGCCAAAAACATTCAGTACTTC. Protein sequence: CASSLTGPKHSAKNIQYF. This chain joins TRBV27 and TRBJ2-4, with D possibly TRBD1 on 6 matching bases. The germline gives CDR1 MNHEY, CDR2 SMNVEV (reference sequence). There are 18 residues in the CDR3. V was trimmed by 6 bases and J by 1 base, leaving 22 bases between them.

V gene TRBV5-6 combines with J gene TRBJ2-7; weak D call: TRBD1 (6 bases). V dropped 6 bases and J dropped 6 bases, with 19 bases sitting between them. Germline-derived CDR1 and CDR2 are SGHDT and YYEEEE. The CDR3 length is 14 residues. CDR3: CASTPGRDIGEQYF. CDR3 sequence (DNA): TGTGCCAGCACTCCTGGCCGGGACATAGGCGAGCAGTACTTC.

This rearrangement joins TRBV20-1 to TRBJ1-2; D gene unclear. The germline V gene has CDR1 DFQATT and CDR2 SNEGSKA (reference sequence). V gave up 2 bases and J gave up 4 bases, with 14 bases separating them. There are 14 residues in the CDR3. In nucleotides, the CDR3 is TGCAGTGCTAGACCCGCAGGCGAGCGCTATGGCTACACCTTC. Its protein is CSARPAGERYGYTF.

The rearrangement joins TRBV4-1 to TRBJ1-2, with D hard to call. This CDR3 is 14 amino acids long. Germline CDR1 is MGHRA and CDR2 is YSYEKL. Trimming took off 1 base at V and 4 bases at J, with 10 bases between the two ends. CDR3 coding DNA: TGCGCCAGCAGCCAAGCTGGCATTGCCTATGGCTACACCTTC. It yields the protein CASSQAGIAYGYTF.

This clonotype was counted between two and nine times. The chain couples TRBV7-2 to TRBJ2-1; weak D call: TRBD2 (7 bases). The CDR3 spans 17 residues. CDR1 and CDR2 (germline): SGHTA, FQGNSA. Trimming cost V 0 bases and J 4 bases, with 16 bases left between them. The CDR3 is CASSLASRGAGYNEQFF. CDR3 DNA: TGTGCCAGCAGCTTAGCCTCTCGGGGGGCCGGTTACAATGAGCAGTTCTTC.

This chain connects TRBV5-5 to TRBJ2-7; D ambiguous. Trimming took 0 bases from V and 4 from J, leaving 11 bases between them. Germline CDR1 SGHKS, CDR2 YYEKEE (reference sequence). The CDR3 runs to 14 residues. Written as DNA, the CDR3 is TGTGCCAGCAGCTTGGTCGCTCCCCTTTACGAGCAGTACTTC. It is translated as CASSLVAPLYEQYF.

This chain joins TRBV20-1 and TRBJ2-1; 9 bases match TRBD2. V dropped 6 bases and J dropped 5; count of bases not matched to a gene: 11. CDR1 and CDR2 (germline): DFQATT, SNEGSKA (reference sequence). This CDR3 is 15 amino acids long. Here the CDR3 reads CSARAGGTLHNEQFF. In DNA form, the CDR3 reads TGCAGTGCCCGGGCGGGGGGGACACTACACAATGAGCAGTTCTTC.

This clonotype was counted only a few times. The DNA for the CDR3 is TGTGCCAGCAGTTCCTCCGGGACTAGTGCCACAGATACGCAGTATTTT. Its translation: CASSSSGTSATDTQYF. The gene calls are TRBV9 and TRBJ2-3; 8 nucleotides match TRBD2. The V and J ends lost 5 bases and 2 bases, in that order; junction bases with no gene match: 10. CDR3 length equals 16 residues. From germline, CDR1 is SGDLS and CDR2 YYNGEE.

J is TRBJ2-5 and V is TRBV28; 7 bases line up with TRBD2. Germline values: CDR1 MDHEN, CDR2 SYDVKM. This CDR3 is 14 amino acids long. J was trimmed by 4 bases and V by 8 bases; bases with no gene match: 10. CDR3 coding DNA: TGTGCCAGCCACGGGGAGGGGCGGATAGAGACCCAGTACTTC. Its protein is CASHGEGRIETQYF.

The chain is built from TRBV4-3 and TRBJ2-7; D tentatively fits TRBD1 or TRBD2 (5 bases each). Germline V CDR1 and CDR2: LGHNA, YSLEER. V was trimmed by 2 bases and J by 0 bases, leaving 14 bases between them. CDR3 length: 16 amino acids. CDR3 sequence: CASSQRGDGVSYEQYF. The CDR3 coding sequence is TGCGCCAGCAGCCAAAGAGGGGACGGCGTCTCCTACGAGCAGTACTTC.

The CDR3 region has the DNA TGTGCCGGCAGCAAAGAAGGGGGGAGACAGGCGAGCACACAAGAGACCCAGTACTTC. It yields the protein CAGSKEGGRQASTQETQYF. V and J are TRBV21-1 and TRBJ2-5; the table's D gene call, TRBD1, was not cross checked with the DNA. TRBV21-1 is designated a pseudogene. The CDR3 consists of 19 residues.

The rearrangement links TRBV7-2 to TRBJ2-1, with D possibly called TRBD1 or TRBD2 (5 bases each). Germline CDR1 reads SGHTA; CDR2 reads FQGNSA. Trimming shortened V by 10 bases and J by 8 bases, and 18 bases separated the two germline ends. CDR3 length equals 13 residues. CDR3 in amino acids: CATSRAPWDEQFF. The CDR3 DNA reads as TGTGCCACTAGCAGGGCCCCCTGGGATGAGCAGTTCTTC.